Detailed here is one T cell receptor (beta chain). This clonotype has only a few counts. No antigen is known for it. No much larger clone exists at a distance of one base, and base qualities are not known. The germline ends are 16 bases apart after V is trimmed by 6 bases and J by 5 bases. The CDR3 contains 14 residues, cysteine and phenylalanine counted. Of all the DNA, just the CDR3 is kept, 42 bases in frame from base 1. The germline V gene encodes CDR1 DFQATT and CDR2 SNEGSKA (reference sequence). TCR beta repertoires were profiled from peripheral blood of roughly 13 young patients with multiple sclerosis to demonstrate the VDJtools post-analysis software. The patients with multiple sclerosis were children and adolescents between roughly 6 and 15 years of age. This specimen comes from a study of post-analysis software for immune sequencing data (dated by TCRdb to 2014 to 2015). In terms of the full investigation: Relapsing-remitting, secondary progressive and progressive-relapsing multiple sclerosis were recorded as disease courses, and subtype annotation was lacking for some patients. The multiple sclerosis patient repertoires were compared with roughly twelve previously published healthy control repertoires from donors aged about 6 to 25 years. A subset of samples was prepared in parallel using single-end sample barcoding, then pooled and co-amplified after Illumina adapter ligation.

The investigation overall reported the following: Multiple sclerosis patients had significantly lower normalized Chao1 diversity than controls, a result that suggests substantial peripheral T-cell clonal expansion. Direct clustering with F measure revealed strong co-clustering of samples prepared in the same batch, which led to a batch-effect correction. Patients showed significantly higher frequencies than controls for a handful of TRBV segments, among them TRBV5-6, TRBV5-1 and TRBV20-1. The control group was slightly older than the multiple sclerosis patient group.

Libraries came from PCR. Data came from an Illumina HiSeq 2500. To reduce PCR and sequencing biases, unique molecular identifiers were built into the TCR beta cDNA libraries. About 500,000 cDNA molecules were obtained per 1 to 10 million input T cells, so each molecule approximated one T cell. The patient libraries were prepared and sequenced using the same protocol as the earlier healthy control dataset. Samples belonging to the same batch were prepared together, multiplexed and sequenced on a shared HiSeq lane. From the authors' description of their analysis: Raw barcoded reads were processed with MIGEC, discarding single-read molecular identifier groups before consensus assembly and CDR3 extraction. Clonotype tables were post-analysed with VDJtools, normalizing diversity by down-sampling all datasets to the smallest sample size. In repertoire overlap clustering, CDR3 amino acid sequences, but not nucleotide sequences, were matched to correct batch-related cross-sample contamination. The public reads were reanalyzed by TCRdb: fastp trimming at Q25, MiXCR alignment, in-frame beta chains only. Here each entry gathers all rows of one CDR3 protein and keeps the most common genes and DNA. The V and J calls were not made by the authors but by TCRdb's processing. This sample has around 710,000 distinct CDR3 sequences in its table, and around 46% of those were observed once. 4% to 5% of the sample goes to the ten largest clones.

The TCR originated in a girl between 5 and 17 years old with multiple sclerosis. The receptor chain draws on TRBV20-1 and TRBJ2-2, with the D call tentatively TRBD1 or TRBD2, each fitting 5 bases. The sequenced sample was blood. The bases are TGCAGTGCGAGGACACCGTCGGGGACCGGGGAGCTGTTTTTT. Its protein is CSARTPSGTGELFF.